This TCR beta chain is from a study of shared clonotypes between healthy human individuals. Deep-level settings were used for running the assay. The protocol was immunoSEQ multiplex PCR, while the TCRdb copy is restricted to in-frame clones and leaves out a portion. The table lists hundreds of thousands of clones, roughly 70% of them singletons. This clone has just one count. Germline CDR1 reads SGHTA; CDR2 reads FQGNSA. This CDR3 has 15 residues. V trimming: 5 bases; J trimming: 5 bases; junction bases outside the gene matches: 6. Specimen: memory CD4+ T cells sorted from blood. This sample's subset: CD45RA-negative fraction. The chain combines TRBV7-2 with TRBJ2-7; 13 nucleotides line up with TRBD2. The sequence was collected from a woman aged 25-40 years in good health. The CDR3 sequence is CASSPRTSGSHEQYF. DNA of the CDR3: TGTGCCAGCAGCCCACGGACTAGCGGGAGCCACGAGCAGTACTTC.